This TCR beta chain was found in a study of T cells in Graves' hyperthyroidism and ophthalmopathy. Study outcomes and limitations: Blood shared most expanded thyroid clonotypes above 0.001. Using 13 V-J features, a model discriminated ophthalmopathy from stable hyperthyroidism.

CDR3 size: 12 residues. Germline assignment: CDR1 SGHRS and CDR2 YFSETQ. The V end was cut by 7 bases, the J end by 10 bases, with 14 bases between. Researchers amplified the TCR beta CDR3 regions from RNA transcripts. Initially, a first-round RT-PCR of the TCR CDR3 employed the HTBI primer set. TCRdb re-analysed the multiplex PCR reads in MiXCR, keeping a single row per CDR3 protein. The sample records some 800,000 distinct CDR3 sequences, 38% being singletons. Concerning this clonotype: Its antigen is undetermined.

Together with thyroid ultrasound, orbital computed tomography, serum thyroxine and TRAb, clinical symptoms were used for diagnoses. J is TRBJ1-4 and V is TRBV5-1, with D uncertain. Specimen: blood. This clonotype originated in a young man with Graves' hyperthyroidism. The CDR3 coding sequence is TGCGCCAGCTTGGATTCAAGAGGAAAACTGTTTTTT. Translated: CASLDSRGKLFF.